This T cell receptor (beta chain) was recovered during a study of graft-versus-host responses after intestinal transplantation. Clones were sequenced by immunoSEQ multiplex PCR, and TCRdb holds only the in-frame ones, with some missing. The sample includes 80,000 to 100,000 clones, 90% to 95% of them seen just once. CDR1 and CDR2 from the germline V gene are LGHNA and YSLEER. The CDR3 loop spans 16 amino acids. V lost 1 base and J lost 4; bases outside the gene matches: 4. For this clone: No antigen is known for it.

The sample consisted of unstimulated CD4+ T cells sorted from spleen or lymph node cells, taken before transplant. The V call is TRBV4-3, the J call TRBJ1-2; 12 bases match TRBD1. The receptor was derived from a human donor who was the organ donor for an intestinal transplant. The CDR3 sequence: CASSQVGDRGPYGYTF. The CDR3 DNA follows: TGCGCCAGCAGCCAAGTGGGGGACAGGGGGCCCTATGGCTACACCTTC.